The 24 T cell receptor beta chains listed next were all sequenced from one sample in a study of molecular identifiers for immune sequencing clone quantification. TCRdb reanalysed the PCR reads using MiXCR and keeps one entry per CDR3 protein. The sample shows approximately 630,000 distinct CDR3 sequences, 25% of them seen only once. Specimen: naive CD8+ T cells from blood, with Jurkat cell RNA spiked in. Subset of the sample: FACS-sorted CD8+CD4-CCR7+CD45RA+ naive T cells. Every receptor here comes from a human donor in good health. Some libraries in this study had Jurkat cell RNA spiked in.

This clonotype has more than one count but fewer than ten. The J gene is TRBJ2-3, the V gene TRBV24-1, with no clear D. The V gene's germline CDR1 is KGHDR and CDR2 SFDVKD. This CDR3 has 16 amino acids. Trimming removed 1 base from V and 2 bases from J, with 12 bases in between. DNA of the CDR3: TGTGCCACCAGTGATTTACGCGACCGAAACACAGATACGCAGTATTTT. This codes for CATSDLRDRNTDTQYF.

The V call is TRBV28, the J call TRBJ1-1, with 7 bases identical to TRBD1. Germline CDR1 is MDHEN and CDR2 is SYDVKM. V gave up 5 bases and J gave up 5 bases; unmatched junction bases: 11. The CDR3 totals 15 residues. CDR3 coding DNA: TGTGCCAGCAGTCTTCACAGGGGAGCGAGGACTGAAGCTTTCTTT. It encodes CASSLHRGARTEAFF.

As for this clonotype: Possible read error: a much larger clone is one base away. CDR3 sequence (DNA): TGTGCCAGCAGTGGATCCCGAGGACAGGGGGAGAATGAAAAACTGTTTTTT. It yields the protein CASSGSRGQGENEKLFF. The chain joins TRBV25-1 to TRBJ1-4, with 10 bases aligning to TRBD1. Trimming took 4 bases from V and 5 from J; bases not matched to a gene: 10. CDR3 length: 17 residues. Germline CDR1 reads MGHDK; CDR2 reads SYGVNS.

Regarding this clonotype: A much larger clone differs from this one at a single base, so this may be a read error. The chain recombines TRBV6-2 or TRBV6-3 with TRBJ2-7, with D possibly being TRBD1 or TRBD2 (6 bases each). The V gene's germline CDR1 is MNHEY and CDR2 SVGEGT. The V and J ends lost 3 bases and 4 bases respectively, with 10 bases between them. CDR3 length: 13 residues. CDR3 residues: CASSYGGRYEQYF. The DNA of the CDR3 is TGTGCCAGCAGTTATGGGGGGCGTTACGAGCAGTACTTC.

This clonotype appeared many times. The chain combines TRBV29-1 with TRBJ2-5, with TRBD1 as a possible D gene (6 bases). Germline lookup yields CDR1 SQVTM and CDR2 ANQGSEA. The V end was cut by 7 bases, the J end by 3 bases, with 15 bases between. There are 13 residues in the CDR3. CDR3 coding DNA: TGCAGCGCAGAAGCAGGGGCTGAAGAGACCCAGTACTTC. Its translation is CSAEAGAEETQYF.

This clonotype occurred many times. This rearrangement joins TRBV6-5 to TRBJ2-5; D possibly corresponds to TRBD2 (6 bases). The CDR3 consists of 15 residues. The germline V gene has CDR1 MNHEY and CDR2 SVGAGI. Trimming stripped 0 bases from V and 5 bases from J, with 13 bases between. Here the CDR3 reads CASSYSAGGVETQYF. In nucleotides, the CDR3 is TGTGCCAGCAGTTACTCGGCAGGAGGGGTGGAGACCCAGTACTTC.

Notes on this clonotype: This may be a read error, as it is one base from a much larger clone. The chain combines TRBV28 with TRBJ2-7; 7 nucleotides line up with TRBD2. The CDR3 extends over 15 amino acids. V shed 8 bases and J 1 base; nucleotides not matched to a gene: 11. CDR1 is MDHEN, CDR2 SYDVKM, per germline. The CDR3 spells CASGAPSGVSYEQYF. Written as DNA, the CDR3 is TGTGCCAGCGGTGCGCCGAGCGGGGTGTCCTACGAGCAGTACTTC. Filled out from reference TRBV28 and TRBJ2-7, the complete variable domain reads DVKVTQSSRYLVKRTGEKVFLECVQDMDHENMFWYRQDPGLGLRLIYFSYDVKMKEKGDIPEGYSVSREKKERFSLILESASTNQTSMYLCASGAPSGVSYEQYFGPGTRLTVT.

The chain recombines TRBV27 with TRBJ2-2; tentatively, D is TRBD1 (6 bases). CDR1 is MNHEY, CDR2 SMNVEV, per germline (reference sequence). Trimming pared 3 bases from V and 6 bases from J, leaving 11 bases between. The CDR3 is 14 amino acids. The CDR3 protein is CASSFRGVAGELFF. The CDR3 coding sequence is TGTGCCAGCAGTTTCAGGGGAGTCGCCGGGGAGCTGTTTTTT.

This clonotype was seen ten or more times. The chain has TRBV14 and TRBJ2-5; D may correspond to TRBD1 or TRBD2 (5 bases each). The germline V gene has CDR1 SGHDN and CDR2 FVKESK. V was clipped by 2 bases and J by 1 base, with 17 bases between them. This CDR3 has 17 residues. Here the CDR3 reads CASSQFYPPGTQETQYF. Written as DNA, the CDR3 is TGTGCCAGCAGCCAATTTTACCCTCCGGGGACCCAAGAGACCCAGTACTTC.

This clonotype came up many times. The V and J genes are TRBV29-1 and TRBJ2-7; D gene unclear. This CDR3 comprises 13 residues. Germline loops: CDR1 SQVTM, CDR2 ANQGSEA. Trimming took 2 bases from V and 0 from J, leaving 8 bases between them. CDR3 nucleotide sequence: TGCAGCGTTGAAAACAGAACCTCCTACGAGCAGTACTTC. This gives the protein CSVENRTSYEQYF.

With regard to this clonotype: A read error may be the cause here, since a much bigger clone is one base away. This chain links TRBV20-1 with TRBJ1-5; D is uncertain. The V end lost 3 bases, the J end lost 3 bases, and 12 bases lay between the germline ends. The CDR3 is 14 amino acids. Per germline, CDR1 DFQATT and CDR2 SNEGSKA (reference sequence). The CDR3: CSARPVGFNQPQHF. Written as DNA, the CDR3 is TGCAGTGCTAGGCCCGTTGGTTTCAATCAGCCCCAGCATTTT.

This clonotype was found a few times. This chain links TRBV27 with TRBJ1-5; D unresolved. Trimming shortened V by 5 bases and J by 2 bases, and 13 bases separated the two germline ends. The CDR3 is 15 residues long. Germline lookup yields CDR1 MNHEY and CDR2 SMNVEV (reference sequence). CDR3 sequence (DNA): TGTGCCAGCAGTCCAGGAGGAGGTGGCAATCAGCCCCAGCATTTT. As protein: CASSPGGGGNQPQHF.

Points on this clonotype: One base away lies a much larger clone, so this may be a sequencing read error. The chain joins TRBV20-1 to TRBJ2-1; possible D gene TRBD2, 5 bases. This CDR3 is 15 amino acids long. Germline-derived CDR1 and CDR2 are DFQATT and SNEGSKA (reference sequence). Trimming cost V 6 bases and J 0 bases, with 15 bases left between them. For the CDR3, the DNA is TGCAGTGCCCAAAGGACTTCAAGCTCCTACAATGAGCAGTTCTTC. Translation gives CSAQRTSSSYNEQFF.

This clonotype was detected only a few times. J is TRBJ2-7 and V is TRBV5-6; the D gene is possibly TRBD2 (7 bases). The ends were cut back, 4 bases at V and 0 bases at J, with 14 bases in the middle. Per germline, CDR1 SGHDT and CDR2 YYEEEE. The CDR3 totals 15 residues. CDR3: CASSTSGGSSYEQYF. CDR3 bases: TGTGCCAGCAGCACTTCGGGGGGCAGCTCCTACGAGCAGTACTTC.

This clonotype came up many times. CDR3 in amino acids: CASSDQSSGNTIYF. The DNA of the CDR3 is TGTGCCAGCAGTGACCAGTCCTCTGGAAACACCATATATTTT. The chain recombines TRBV2 with TRBJ1-3; D unresolved. The CDR3 runs to 14 residues. The V and J ends lost 3 bases and 0 bases respectively, with 6 bases between them. Germline V gene lookup returns CDR1 SNHLY and CDR2 FYNNEI.

The DNA of the CDR3 is TGCAGTGCTAGAGATCTGGGACTAGCGGGAGTCCGGGAGCAGTACTTC. It codes for CSARDLGLAGVREQYF. This chain joins TRBV20-1 and TRBJ2-7; 14 nucleotides match TRBD2. The ends lost 0 bases at V and 7 bases at J; junction bases unmatched: 8. The V gene's germline CDR1 is DFQATT and CDR2 SNEGSKA (reference sequence). CDR3 length: 16 amino acids.

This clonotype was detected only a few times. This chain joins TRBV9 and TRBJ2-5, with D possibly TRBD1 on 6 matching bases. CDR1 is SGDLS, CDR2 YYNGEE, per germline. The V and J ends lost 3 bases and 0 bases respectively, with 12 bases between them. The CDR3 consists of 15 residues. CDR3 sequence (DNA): TGTGCCAGCAGCGAGGACAGACTATACCAAGAGACCCAGTACTTC. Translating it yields CASSEDRLYQETQYF. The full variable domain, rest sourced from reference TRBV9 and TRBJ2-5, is DSGVTQTPKHLITATGQRVTLRCSPRSGDLSVYWYQQSLDQGLQFLIQYYNGEERAKGNILERFSAQQFPDLHSELNLSSLELGDSALYFCASSEDRLYQETQYFGPGTRLLVL.

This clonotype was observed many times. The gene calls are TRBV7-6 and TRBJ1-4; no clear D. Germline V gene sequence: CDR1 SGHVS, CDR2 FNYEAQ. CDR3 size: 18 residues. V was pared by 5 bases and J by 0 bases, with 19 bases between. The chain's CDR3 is CASSPSVVVDATNEKLFF. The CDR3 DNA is TGTGCCAGCAGCCCGTCGGTGGTGGTGGATGCAACTAATGAAAAACTGTTTTTT.

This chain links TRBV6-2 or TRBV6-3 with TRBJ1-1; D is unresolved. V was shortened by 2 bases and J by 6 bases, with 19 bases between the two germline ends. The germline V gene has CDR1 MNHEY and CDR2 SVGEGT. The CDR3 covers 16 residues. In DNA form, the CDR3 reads TGTGCCAGCAGTTACCCTGATAGCAACCCGATTGCTGAAGCTTTCTTT. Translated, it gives CASSYPDSNPIAEAFF.

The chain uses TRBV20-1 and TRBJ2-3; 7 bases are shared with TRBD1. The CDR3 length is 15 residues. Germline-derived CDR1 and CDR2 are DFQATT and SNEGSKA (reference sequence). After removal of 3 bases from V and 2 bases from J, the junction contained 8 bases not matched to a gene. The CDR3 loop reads CSASQPGQITDTQYF. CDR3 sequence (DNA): TGCAGTGCTAGTCAACCGGGACAGATCACAGATACGCAGTATTTT.

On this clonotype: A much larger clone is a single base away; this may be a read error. The CDR3 loop reads CASSYSRGAGNAGELFF. DNA of the CDR3: TGTGCCAGCAGTTACTCGAGAGGTGCGGGGAACGCCGGGGAGCTGTTTTTT. The chain links TRBV6-5 to TRBJ2-2; weak D call: TRBD2 (6 bases). The CDR3 has 17 amino acids. Per germline, CDR1 MNHEY and CDR2 SVGAGI.

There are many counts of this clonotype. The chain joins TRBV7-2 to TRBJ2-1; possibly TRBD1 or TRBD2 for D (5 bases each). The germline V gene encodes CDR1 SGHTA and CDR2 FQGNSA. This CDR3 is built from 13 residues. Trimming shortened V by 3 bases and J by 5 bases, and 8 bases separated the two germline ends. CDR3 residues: CASSLGPNNEQFF. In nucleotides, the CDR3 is TGTGCCAGCAGCTTGGGACCCAACAATGAGCAGTTCTTC. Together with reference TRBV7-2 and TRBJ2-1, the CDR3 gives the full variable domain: GAGVSQSPSNKVTEKGKDVELRCDPISGHTALYWYRQSLGQGLEFLIYFQGNSAPDKSGLPSDRFSAERTGGSVSTLTIQRTQQEDSAVYLCASSLGPNNEQFFGPGTRLTVL.

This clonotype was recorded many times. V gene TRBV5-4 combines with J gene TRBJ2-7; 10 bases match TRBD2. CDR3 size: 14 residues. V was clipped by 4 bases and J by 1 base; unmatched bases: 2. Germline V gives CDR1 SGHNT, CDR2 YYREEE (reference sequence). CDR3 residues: CASSGGLASYEQYF. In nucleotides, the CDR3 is TGTGCCAGCAGCGGGGGACTAGCGTCCTACGAGCAGTACTTC. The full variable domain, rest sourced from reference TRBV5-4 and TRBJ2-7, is ETGVTQSPTHLIKTRGQQVTLRCSSQSGHNTVSWYQQALGQGPQFIFQYYREEENGRGNFPPRFSGLQFPNYSSELNVNALELDDSALYLCASSGGLASYEQYFGPGTRLTVT.

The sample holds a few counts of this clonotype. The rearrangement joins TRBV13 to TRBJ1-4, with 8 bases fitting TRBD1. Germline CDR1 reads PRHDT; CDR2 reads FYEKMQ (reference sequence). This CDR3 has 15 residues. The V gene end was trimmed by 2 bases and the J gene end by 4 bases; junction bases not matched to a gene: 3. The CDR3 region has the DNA TGTGCCAGCAGCTTATGGGGACAGGTTAATGAAAAACTGTTTTTT. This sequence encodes CASSLWGQVNEKLFF.